This T cell receptor (beta chain) stems from a study of T cells in Graves' hyperthyroidism and ophthalmopathy. At least 3 on the Clinical Activity Score was recorded for ophthalmopathy patients, who also had NOSPECS grade at least 4 and duration under 3 months. Uncontrolled infection, other autoimmune disease, pregnancy or lactation barred patients from enrollment. From germline, CDR1 is SNHLY and CDR2 FYNNEI. CDR3 length: 16 amino acids. The J segment lost 1 base and the V segment lost 6 bases, leaving 6 bases of the junction unmatched. This clonotype has ten or more counts. No antigen is known for it. The source material, RNA transcripts, was used to amplify TCR beta CDR3 regions. The TCR CDR3 was amplified in a first-round RT-PCR using the HTBI primer set. MiXCR, run by TCRdb on the multiplex PCR reads, gives a single entry per CDR3 protein. The sample yields around 600,000 distinct CDR3 sequences, more than 13% seen once.

Notes on the study in general: The blood repertoire included most of the expanded thyroid clonotypes above 0.001.

Source material: blood. The J gene is TRBJ2-3, the V gene TRBV2, with 11 bases identical to TRBD2. The TCR comes from a woman aged 18 to 35 with Graves' ophthalmopathy. CDR3 coding DNA: TGTGCCAGCAGCGACCCGGGACTAGCGGGCACAGATACGCAGTATTTT. It is translated as CASSDPGLAGTDTQYF. Supplemented by reference TRBV2 and TRBJ2-3, the full variable domain reads EPEVTQTPSHQVTQMGQEVILRCVPISNHLYFYWYRQILGQKVEFLVSFYNNEISEKSEIFDDQFSVERPDGSNFTLKIRSTKLEDSAMYFCASSDPGLAGTDTQYFGPGTRLTVL.